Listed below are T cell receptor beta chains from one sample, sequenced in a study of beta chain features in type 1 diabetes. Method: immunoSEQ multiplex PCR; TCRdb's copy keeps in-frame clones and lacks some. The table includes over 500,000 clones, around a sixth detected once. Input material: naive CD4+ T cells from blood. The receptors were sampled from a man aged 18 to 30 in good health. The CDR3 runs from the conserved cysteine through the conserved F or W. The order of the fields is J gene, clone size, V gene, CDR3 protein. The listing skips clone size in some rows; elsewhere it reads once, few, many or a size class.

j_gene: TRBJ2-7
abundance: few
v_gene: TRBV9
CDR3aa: CASSVDSTYEQYF

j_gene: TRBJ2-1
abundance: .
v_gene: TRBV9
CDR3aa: CASSVGQGTSYNEQFF

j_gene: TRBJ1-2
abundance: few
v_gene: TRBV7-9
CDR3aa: CASSSSDRNYGYTF

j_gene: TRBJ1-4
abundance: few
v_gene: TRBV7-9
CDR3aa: CASSSGQGGSGEKLFF

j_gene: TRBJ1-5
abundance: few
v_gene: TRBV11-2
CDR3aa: CASSLVGGYTPQHF

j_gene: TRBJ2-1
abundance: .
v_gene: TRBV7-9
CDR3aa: CASSLAGRRGLNEQFF

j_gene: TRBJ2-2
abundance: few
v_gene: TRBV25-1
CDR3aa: CASSDSGQMNTGELFF

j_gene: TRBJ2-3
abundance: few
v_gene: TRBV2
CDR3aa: CASSDPTSSTDTQYF

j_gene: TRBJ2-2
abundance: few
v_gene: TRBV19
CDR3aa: CASSVSRTNYGELFF

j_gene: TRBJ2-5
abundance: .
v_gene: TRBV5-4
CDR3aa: CASSLAGVRRETQYF

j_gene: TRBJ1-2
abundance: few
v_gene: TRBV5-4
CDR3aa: CASHPPGTGNYGYTF

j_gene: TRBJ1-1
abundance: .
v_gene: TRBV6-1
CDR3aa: CASSHHKNTEAFF

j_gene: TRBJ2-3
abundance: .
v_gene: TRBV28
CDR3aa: CASSPTGSTDTQYF

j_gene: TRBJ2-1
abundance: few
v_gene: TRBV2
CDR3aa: CASSDSGWRSEQFF

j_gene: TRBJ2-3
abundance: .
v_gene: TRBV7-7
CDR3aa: CASSPGGGRTDTQYF

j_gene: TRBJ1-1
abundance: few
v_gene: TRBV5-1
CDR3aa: CASSLLGNTEAFF

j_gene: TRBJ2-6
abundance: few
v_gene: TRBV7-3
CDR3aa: CASSLQGVNSGANVLTF

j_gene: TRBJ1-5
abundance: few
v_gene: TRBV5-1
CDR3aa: CASSLGGNGNQPQHF

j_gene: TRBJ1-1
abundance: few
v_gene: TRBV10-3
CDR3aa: CAISGIGTGSTEAFF

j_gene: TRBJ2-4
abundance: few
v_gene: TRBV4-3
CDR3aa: CASSQDPWRGIKPAAKNIQYF

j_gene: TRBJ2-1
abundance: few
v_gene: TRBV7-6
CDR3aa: CASSIPGLAGGPSSVYEQFF

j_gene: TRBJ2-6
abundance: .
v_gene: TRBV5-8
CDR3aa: CGIRRDRGKSGANVLTF

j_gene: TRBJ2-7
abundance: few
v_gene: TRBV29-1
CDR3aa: CSVAGGEQYF

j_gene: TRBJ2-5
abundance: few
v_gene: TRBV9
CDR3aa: CASSVTGTNQETQYF

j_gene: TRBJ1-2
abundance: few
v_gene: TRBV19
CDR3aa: CASSIRTSTNYGYTF

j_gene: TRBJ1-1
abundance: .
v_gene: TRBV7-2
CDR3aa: CASSPRSVNTEAFF

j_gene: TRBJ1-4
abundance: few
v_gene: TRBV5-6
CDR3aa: CASSFGTENEKLFF

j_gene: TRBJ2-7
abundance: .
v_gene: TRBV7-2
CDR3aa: CASSLDPTRSYEQYF

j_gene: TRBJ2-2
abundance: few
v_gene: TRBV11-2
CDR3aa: CASSLQPRSGTGELFF

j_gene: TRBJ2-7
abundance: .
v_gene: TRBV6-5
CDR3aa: CASSRDRTYEQYF

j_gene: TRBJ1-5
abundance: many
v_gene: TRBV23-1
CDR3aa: CASSPFQLANQPQHF

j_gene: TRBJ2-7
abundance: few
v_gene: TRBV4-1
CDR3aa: CASSQRDTLNYEQYF

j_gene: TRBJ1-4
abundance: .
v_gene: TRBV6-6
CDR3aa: CASSYSEKLFF

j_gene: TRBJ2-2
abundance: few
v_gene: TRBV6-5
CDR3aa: CASRLIRKNTGELFF

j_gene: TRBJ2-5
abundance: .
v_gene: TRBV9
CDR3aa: CASSTTGGRETQYF

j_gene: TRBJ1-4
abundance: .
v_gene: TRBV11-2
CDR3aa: CASSHRGRVEEKLFF

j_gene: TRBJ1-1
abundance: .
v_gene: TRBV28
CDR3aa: CASSLRQTEAFF

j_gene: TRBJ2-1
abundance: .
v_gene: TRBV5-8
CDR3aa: CASSFPAFHNEQFF

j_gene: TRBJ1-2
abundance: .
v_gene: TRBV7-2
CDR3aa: CASSPPGGVYGYTF

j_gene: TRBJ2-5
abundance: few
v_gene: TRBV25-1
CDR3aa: CASSEWGQGARETQYF

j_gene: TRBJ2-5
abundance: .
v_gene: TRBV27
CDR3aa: CASSLGQGRTETQYF

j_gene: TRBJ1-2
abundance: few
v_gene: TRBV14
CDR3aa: CASSQSGIYTF

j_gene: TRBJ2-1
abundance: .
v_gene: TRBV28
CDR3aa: CASSSYSGANEQFF

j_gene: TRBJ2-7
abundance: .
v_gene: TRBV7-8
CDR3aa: CASSLRTGKLEQYF

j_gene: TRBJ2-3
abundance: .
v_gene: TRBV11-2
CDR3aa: CASSLVPKGATDTQYF

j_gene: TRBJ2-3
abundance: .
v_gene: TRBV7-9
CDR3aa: CASSDQGLSTDTQYF

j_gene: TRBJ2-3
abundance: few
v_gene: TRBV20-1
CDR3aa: CSAPRDTQYF

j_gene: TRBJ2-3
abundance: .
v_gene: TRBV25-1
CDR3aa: CASGTPSLDTQYF

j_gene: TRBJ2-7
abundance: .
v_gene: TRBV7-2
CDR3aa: CASSLLGGGSEQYF

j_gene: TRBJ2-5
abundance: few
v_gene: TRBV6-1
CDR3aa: CASSEAEQETQYF

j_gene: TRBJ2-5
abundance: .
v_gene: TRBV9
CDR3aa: CASSAGQARQETQYF

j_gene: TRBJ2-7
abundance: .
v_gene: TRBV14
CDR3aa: CASSRYSTGAYEQYF